This T cell receptor (beta chain) is from a study of cytomegalovirus exposure and HLA in healthy donors. Background on the study: Prior work identified 117 million unique TCR beta sequences in roughly 190 million T cells. Study outcomes and limitations: Cytomegalovirus association was listed for 150 or so TCR beta chains. Rarity held for most TCR sequences, but there were some public TCRs that occurred in many donors.

Germline CDR1 reads MGHRA; CDR2 reads YSYEKL. The CDR3 spans 14 residues. J lost 7 bases, V lost 8 bases, and 12 bases had no gene match. Use of 60 Vbeta and 13 Jbeta primers characterized the PCR. Authors' analysis steps: As a later analysis found, there were 80 million to 90 million unique TCR beta chains, of which some 10 million were shared. Generated by immunoSEQ multiplex PCR, the TCRdb table keeps only in-frame clones and is missing some. V and J calls and clone size follow that table, whereas D and trimming were derived from the DNA. The table includes 200,000 or so clones, 70% to 90% detected once. Note on this clone: The antigen is not known.

Input material: PBMCs. The TCR sequence derives from a young woman in good health and CMV-seropositive. V and J are TRBV4-1 and TRBJ2-7; 9 nucleotides match TRBD1. The CDR3 loop reads CASRTTGGAGEQYF. The CDR3 DNA reads as TGCGCCAGCCGGACCACAGGGGGCGCGGGTGAGCAGTACTTC.